These T cell receptor beta chains were read from a single sample in a study of T cell repertoires in cytomegalovirus infection. TCRdb reprocessed the reads with MiXCR, giving one entry per CDR3 protein. The sample lists hundreds of thousands of distinct CDR3 sequences, approximately 33% occurring once. Antigen specificity for these receptors is unknown. Sample: cultured PBMCs, taken from culture after CMV antigen stimulation. Receptors were obtained from a human donor in good health (CMV status not recorded). Some clones in this sample may be carry-over from other donors' samples. The CDR3 runs from the conserved cysteine through the conserved F or W. Fields, in order: clone size, D gene, J gene, V gene, CDR3 length, CDR3 DNA, CDR3 protein. The D gene is left open where the match is weak. Some rows have no size entry. The others give once, few or many, or a class for an expanded clone.

clone size: few
D gene: TRBD1
J gene: TRBJ1-5
V gene: TRBV28
CDR3 length: 17
CDR3 DNA: TGTGCCAGCAGTTTGAGGGCCAGGGGGATGGGAAATCAGCCCCAGCATTTT
CDR3 protein: CASSLRARGMGNQPQHF

clone size: NA
D gene: TRBD1
J gene: TRBJ2-4
V gene: TRBV5-4
CDR3 length: 16
CDR3 DNA: TGTGCCAGCAGTCCTCCGGGGACAGGGGCTCGGAACATTCAGTACTTC
CDR3 protein: CASSPPGTGARNIQYF

clone size: few
D gene: NA
J gene: TRBJ1-5
V gene: TRBV2
CDR3 length: 14
CDR3 DNA: TGTGCCAGCAGTGAAAGGGTTAGGGGACAGCCCCAGCATTTT
CDR3 protein: CASSERVRGQPQHF

clone size: few
D gene: NA
J gene: TRBJ2-3
V gene: TRBV7-8
CDR3 length: 17
CDR3 DNA: TGTGCCAGCAGCTCAGGACTTATTTTTGGGCCCACAGATACGCAGTATTTT
CDR3 protein: CASSSGLIFGPTDTQYF

clone size: few
D gene: NA
J gene: TRBJ1-2
V gene: TRBV7-9
CDR3 length: 13
CDR3 DNA: TGTGCCAGCAGCCCTACAGGGATCTATGGCTACACCTTC
CDR3 protein: CASSPTGIYGYTF

clone size: once
D gene: NA
J gene: TRBJ1-2
V gene: TRBV19
CDR3 length: 16
CDR3 DNA: TGTGCCAGACCGAAGCCGCCGCCGGGAGCTAACTATGGCTACACCTTC
CDR3 protein: CARPKPPPGANYGYTF

clone size: NA
D gene: TRBD1
J gene: TRBJ1-1
V gene: TRBV15
CDR3 length: 15
CDR3 DNA: TGTGCCACCAGCAGAGATAAGGGGGCGGGGACTGAAGCTTTCTTT
CDR3 protein: CATSRDKGAGTEAFF

clone size: NA
D gene: TRBD2
J gene: TRBJ2-1
V gene: TRBV20-1
CDR3 length: 14
CDR3 DNA: TGCAGTGCTGTGGGACTAGCGGGAGTCAATGAGCAGTTCTTC
CDR3 protein: CSAVGLAGVNEQFF

clone size: NA
D gene: NA
J gene: TRBJ1-1
V gene: TRBV7-7
CDR3 length: 13
CDR3 DNA: TGTGCCAGCAGCACCCAGGTTGGGACTGAAGCTTTCTTT
CDR3 protein: CASSTQVGTEAFF

clone size: NA
D gene: TRBD1
J gene: TRBJ2-5
V gene: TRBV12-3/TRBV12-4
CDR3 length: 14
CDR3 DNA: TGTGCCAGCAGTTTGGGACAGGCCTGGGAGACCCAGTACTTC
CDR3 protein: CASSLGQAWETQYF

clone size: NA
D gene: NA
J gene: TRBJ2-1
V gene: TRBV10-3
CDR3 length: 16
CDR3 DNA: TGTGCCATCAGTGAGTCTGGGGGAAGCTCCTACAATGAGCAGTTCTTC
CDR3 protein: CAISESGGSSYNEQFF

clone size: NA
D gene: NA
J gene: TRBJ1-5
V gene: TRBV19
CDR3 length: 15
CDR3 DNA: TGTGCCAGTATACAGGCAATTACTAGCAATCAGCCCCAGCATTTT
CDR3 protein: CASIQAITSNQPQHF

clone size: few
D gene: NA
J gene: TRBJ2-1
V gene: TRBV4-1
CDR3 length: 17
CDR3 DNA: TGCGCCAGCAGCCAAGGGACCGGGACTCCGACCAACAATGAGCAGTTCTTC
CDR3 protein: CASSQGTGTPTNNEQFF

clone size: few
D gene: TRBD1
J gene: TRBJ2-7
V gene: TRBV6-5
CDR3 length: 14
CDR3 DNA: TGTGCCAGCAGTTGGGGACAGGGGATATACGAGCAGTACTTC
CDR3 protein: CASSWGQGIYEQYF

clone size: NA
D gene: NA
J gene: TRBJ2-1
V gene: TRBV6-6
CDR3 length: 14
CDR3 DNA: TGTGCCAGCAGCCGTGGGGGGCCCGACAATGAGCAGTTCTTC
CDR3 protein: CASSRGGPDNEQFF

clone size: NA
D gene: NA
J gene: TRBJ2-3
V gene: TRBV29-1
CDR3 length: 14
CDR3 DNA: TGCAGCGTTGGTATGGGAAGTGGCACAGATACGCAGTATTTT
CDR3 protein: CSVGMGSGTDTQYF

clone size: few
D gene: NA
J gene: TRBJ2-1
V gene: TRBV7-9
CDR3 length: 16
CDR3 DNA: TGTGCCAGCAGCCTATGGAGGGGGGCCCCCTACAATGAGCAGTTCTTC
CDR3 protein: CASSLWRGAPYNEQFF

clone size: few
D gene: NA
J gene: TRBJ1-5
V gene: TRBV5-4
CDR3 length: 15
CDR3 DNA: TGTGCCAGCAGCTTCGGACCGGGCCTCAATCAGCCCCAGCATTTT
CDR3 protein: CASSFGPGLNQPQHF

clone size: NA
D gene: NA
J gene: TRBJ1-2
V gene: TRBV5-6
CDR3 length: 13
CDR3 DNA: TGTGCCAGCAGCTTGATGGGGGGCTATGGCTACACCTTC
CDR3 protein: CASSLMGGYGYTF

clone size: NA
D gene: TRBD1
J gene: TRBJ1-4
V gene: TRBV29-1
CDR3 length: 13
CDR3 DNA: TGCAGCGTTGAAGGGACAGGGGGCGAAAAACTGTTTTTT
CDR3 protein: CSVEGTGGEKLFF

clone size: few
D gene: NA
J gene: TRBJ2-4
V gene: TRBV6-5
CDR3 length: 16
CDR3 DNA: TGTGCCAGCAGTTACTCCGGGGGAGTGGGCAAAAACATTCAGTACTTC
CDR3 protein: CASSYSGGVGKNIQYF

clone size: many
D gene: NA
J gene: TRBJ2-5
V gene: TRBV7-2
CDR3 length: 13
CDR3 DNA: TGTGCCAGCAGCTTAGTTATGCGGGAGACCCAGTACTTC
CDR3 protein: CASSLVMRETQYF

clone size: few
D gene: TRBD1
J gene: TRBJ2-5
V gene: TRBV6-6
CDR3 length: 15
CDR3 DNA: TGTGCCAGCACCCCCCGGGACAGGGGTGAGGAGACCCAGTACTTC
CDR3 protein: CASTPRDRGEETQYF

clone size: NA
D gene: TRBD1
J gene: TRBJ2-1
V gene: TRBV28
CDR3 length: 16
CDR3 DNA: TGTGCCAGCAGTTTAAGGGACAGGGGCATCCCGGATGAGCAGTTCTTC
CDR3 protein: CASSLRDRGIPDEQFF

clone size: once
D gene: NA
J gene: TRBJ2-5
V gene: TRBV11-1
CDR3 length: 14
CDR3 DNA: TGTGCCAGCAGCCGGAACAGGGTTGGGGAGACCCAGTACTTC
CDR3 protein: CASSRNRVGETQYF

clone size: few
D gene: NA
J gene: TRBJ1-3
V gene: TRBV7-8
CDR3 length: 15
CDR3 DNA: TGTGCCAGCAGCGTCGGACACGGCTCTGGAAACACCATATATTTT
CDR3 protein: CASSVGHGSGNTIYF

clone size: NA
D gene: NA
J gene: TRBJ1-5
V gene: TRBV28
CDR3 length: 16
CDR3 DNA: TGTGCCAGCAATCCCTCGGCCCCGGGTGCGAGGCAGCCCCAGCATTTT
CDR3 protein: CASNPSAPGARQPQHF

clone size: NA
D gene: NA
J gene: TRBJ2-1
V gene: TRBV20-1
CDR3 length: 15
CDR3 DNA: TGCAGTGCTCGGGGGGAGGGGGCGTCCTACAATGAGCAGTTCTTC
CDR3 protein: CSARGEGASYNEQFF

clone size: NA
D gene: TRBD1
J gene: TRBJ1-2
V gene: TRBV28
CDR3 length: 16
CDR3 DNA: TGTGCCAGCAGTTTGGGACAGGTCGGAAGGAACTATGGCTACACCTTC
CDR3 protein: CASSLGQVGRNYGYTF

clone size: once
D gene: TRBD1
J gene: TRBJ2-4
V gene: TRBV11-2
CDR3 length: 15
CDR3 DNA: TGTGCCAGCAGCCAGAGGACAGGGGGCGTAGACATTCAGTACTTC
CDR3 protein: CASSQRTGGVDIQYF

clone size: NA
D gene: NA
J gene: TRBJ2-3
V gene: TRBV12-3/TRBV12-4
CDR3 length: 15
CDR3 DNA: TGTGCCAGCAGTTTTTCGGGGTATAGCACAGATACGCAGTATTTT
CDR3 protein: CASSFSGYSTDTQYF